Following are 25 T cell receptor beta chains from one sample sequenced in a study of cytomegalovirus exposure and HLA in healthy donors. It was with 60 Vbeta and 13 Jbeta primers that the PCR ran. The assay was immunoSEQ multiplex PCR, and TCRdb's table has in-frame clones only and misses some. The profile covers some 110,000 clones, with approximately 80% appearing a single time and around 5% taken by the ten largest. Material for sequencing was PBMCs. These receptors originate from a woman in her late teens or twenties in good health and CMV-seropositive.

This CDR3 reads CASSFGGNSNQPQHF. Written as DNA, the CDR3 is TGTGCCAGCAGCTTCGGGGGGAATAGCAATCAGCCCCAGCATTTT. The chain couples TRBV13 to TRBJ1-5; D perhaps matches TRBD1 (5 bases). The CDR3 length is 15 residues. The V and J ends lost 3 bases and 0 bases respectively, with 9 bases between them. Germline V lookup: CDR1 PRHDT, CDR2 FYEKMQ (reference sequence).

The chain uses TRBV7-9 and TRBJ2-1; perhaps TRBD2 as D (6 bases). The CDR3 is 13 amino acids. In germline, CDR1 is SEHNR, CDR2 FQNEAQ (reference sequence). The V gene lost 2 bases and the J gene lost 9 bases, with 11 bases spanning the gap. CDR3 in DNA: TGTGCCAGCAGCTTATTGTGGAGGGGTGAGCAGTTCTTC. Its protein is CASSLLWRGEQFF.

The gene calls are TRBV9 and TRBJ2-7; possibly TRBD2 for D (7 bases). The CDR3 spans 15 residues. Between the trimmed V and J ends, which lost 2 bases and 1 base, there was a span of 13 bases. CDR1 and CDR2 (germline): SGDLS, YYNGEE. The CDR3 DNA reads TGTGCCAGCAGCGTCGGAGGGGGGGAGTCCTACGAGCAGTACTTC. Translation: CASSVGGGESYEQYF.

This clone was observed a single time. The genes are TRBV6-1 and TRBJ2-7; 10 bases are shared with TRBD2. The CDR3 is 15 amino acids. Losses at the gene ends were 2 bases for V and 5 bases for J; bases not matched to a gene: 6. Germline CDR1 is MNHNS and CDR2 is SASEGT. The CDR3 protein is CASSERLAGLHEQYF. CDR3 sequence (DNA): TGTGCCAGCAGTGAAAGACTAGCGGGTCTGCACGAGCAGTACTTC.

The CDR3 region is CASSVPRGTSTDTQYF. The CDR3, as DNA: TGTGCCAGCAGCGTGCCCCGAGGGACAAGCACAGATACGCAGTATTTT. The chain carries TRBV2 and TRBJ2-3; D is possibly TRBD1 (6 bases). In germline, CDR1 is SNHLY, CDR2 FYNNEI. This CDR3 is built from 16 residues. The V end lost 6 bases, the J end lost 0 bases, and 16 bases lay between the germline ends.

This chain connects TRBV7-9 to TRBJ2-1; 8 positions agree with TRBD1. Germline CDR1 reads SEHNR; CDR2 reads FQNEAQ (reference sequence). The ends lost 6 bases at V and 8 bases at J; junction bases unmatched: 15. The CDR3 runs 16 residues. CDR3 region: CASRRGTGGILDEQFF. Here the CDR3 DNA reads TGTGCCAGCAGACGAGGGACAGGAGGTATTCTGGATGAGCAGTTCTTC.

The chain employs TRBV25-1 and TRBJ2-7; perhaps TRBD1 as D (5 bases). Germline V CDR1 and CDR2: MGHDK, SYGVNS. This CDR3 has 13 residues. The V gene lost 6 bases and the J gene lost 6 bases, with 15 bases spanning the gap. CDR3 residues: CASSWGQLGEQYF. CDR3 DNA: TGTGCCAGCAGCTGGGGCCAGTTGGGCGAGCAGTACTTC.

This clone has only one observation. No conserved phenylalanine or tryptophan ends this CDR3, so it is likely a read error. The chain recombines TRBV2 with TRBJ2-3, with TRBD2 identical over 8 bases. Per germline, CDR1 SNHLY and CDR2 FYNNEI. CDR3 length equals 14 residues. With V trimmed by 2 bases and J by 3 bases, 1 base remained unmatched. For the CDR3, the DNA is TGTGCCAGCAGTGAACTAGCGGGTACAGATACGCAGTATGTT. It translates to CASSELAGTDTQYV.

The genes are TRBV29-1 and TRBJ2-5; TRBD2 matches at 10 bases. The CDR3 sequence is 15 residues long. CDR1 SQVTM and CDR2 ANQGSEA come from the germline V gene. V gave up 6 bases and J gave up 5 bases; unmatched junction bases: 12. CDR3 amino acids: CSVPTASGRGETQYF. As DNA, the CDR3 is TGCAGCGTACCAACGGCTAGCGGGAGAGGGGAGACCCAGTACTTC.

This clone was counted once. The chain carries TRBV5-4 and TRBJ2-7; TRBD1 matches at 9 bases. CDR1 is SGHNT, CDR2 YYREEE, per germline (reference sequence). V trimming: 3 bases; J trimming: 4 bases; junction bases outside the gene matches: 14. CDR3 length: 17 residues. CDR3 sequence reads: CASSSQLGTGGSYEQYF. The CDR3 nucleotides are TGTGCCAGCAGCTCGCAACTAGGAACAGGGGGCTCTTACGAGCAGTACTTC.

The chain joins TRBV9 to TRBJ2-7; TRBD1 agrees at 11 bases. Germline CDR1 is SGDLS and CDR2 is YYNGEE. The CDR3 consists of 15 residues. V lost 3 bases, J lost 3 bases, and 5 bases stayed unmatched. The chain's CDR3 is CASSASGTGGYEQYF. The CDR3 DNA reads TGTGCCAGCAGCGCGTCGGGGACAGGGGGCTACGAGCAGTACTTC. The variable domain in full, completed from reference TRBV9 and TRBJ2-7, reads DSGVTQTPKHLITATGQRVTLRCSPRSGDLSVYWYQQSLDQGLQFLIQYYNGEERAKGNILERFSAQQFPDLHSELNLSSLELGDSALYFCASSASGTGGYEQYFGPGTRLTVT.

The J gene is TRBJ2-1, the V gene TRBV7-9; possibly TRBD2 for D (5 bases). Germline V gives CDR1 SEHNR, CDR2 FQNEAQ (reference sequence). CDR3 length equals 14 residues. V was clipped by 0 bases and J by 4 bases, with 7 bases between them. CDR3 DNA: TGTGCCAGCAGCTTAGCAGGGAGTTACAATGAGCAGTTCTTC. Protein sequence: CASSLAGSYNEQFF.

This chain links TRBV27 with TRBJ2-7; D is perhaps TRBD1 (6 bases). Germline values: CDR1 MNHEY, CDR2 SMNVEV (reference sequence). This CDR3 contains 15 residues. V was trimmed by 5 bases and J by 2 bases, leaving 16 bases between them. CDR3 region: CASSLFGTTAYEQYF. CDR3 nucleotide sequence: TGTGCCAGCAGTCTATTTGGGACAACCGCCTACGAGCAGTACTTC.

This chain uses TRBV5-6 with TRBJ1-1; 9 positions match TRBD1. Germline values: CDR1 SGHDT, CDR2 YYEEEE. The V gene end was trimmed by 3 bases and the J gene end by 5 bases; junction bases not matched to a gene: 8. CDR3 length equals 15 residues. CDR3 sequence reads: CASSWGTGPGTEAFF. The CDR3 DNA is TGTGCCAGCAGCTGGGGGACAGGGCCGGGGACTGAAGCTTTCTTT.

The rearrangement joins TRBV5-4 to TRBJ2-7; TRBD2 aligns across 7 bases. J gave up 3 bases and V 4 bases, and 7 bases lay outside the gene matches. The CDR3 has 14 residues. CDR1 and CDR2 from the germline V gene are SGHNT and YYREEE (reference sequence). DNA for the CDR3: TGTGCCAGCAGCCGGACTAGTGGAGGCTACGAGCAGTACTTC. Encoded protein: CASSRTSGGYEQYF.

This clone is a singleton in its sample. The CDR3 loop reads CASSLTLAGVDNEQFF. CDR3 sequence (DNA): TGTGCCAGCAGTTTGACTCTAGCGGGAGTGGACAATGAGCAGTTCTTC. The chain links TRBV28 to TRBJ2-1; 10 nucleotides line up with TRBD2. J lost 5 bases, V lost 3 bases, and 7 bases had no gene match. Germline V CDR1 and CDR2: MDHEN, SYDVKM. This CDR3 spans 16 amino acids.

A few counts support this clone. The J gene is TRBJ1-2, the V gene TRBV5-5; no clear D gene. This CDR3 contains 13 residues. Trimming shortened V by 4 bases and J by 3 bases, and 10 bases separated the two germline ends. CDR1 and CDR2 from the germline V gene are SGHKS and YYEKEE (reference sequence). CDR3 nucleotide sequence: TGTGCCAGCAGCCCGGTCCTGCACTATGGCTACACCTTC. Protein sequence: CASSPVLHYGYTF.

DNA of the CDR3: TGCGCCAGCAGCTCCGTACTAGCGGGAAGCACAGATACGCAGTATTTT. It codes for CASSSVLAGSTDTQYF. The chain links TRBV5-1 to TRBJ2-3, with 10 bases identical to TRBD2. The ends lost 3 bases at V and 0 bases at J; junction bases unmatched: 4. This CDR3 comprises 16 residues. Looked up from germline, CDR1 is SGHRS and CDR2 is YFSETQ.

V and J are TRBV28 and TRBJ1-3; TRBD1 might be the D (5 bases). The length of the CDR3 is 15 residues. V gave up 4 bases and J gave up 0 bases, with 10 bases separating them. The germline V gene has CDR1 MDHEN and CDR2 SYDVKM. CDR3 nucleotide sequence: TGTGCCAGCAGTTCAGGCGGGGCCTCTGGAAACACCATATATTTT. Its translation: CASSSGGASGNTIYF.

The genes are TRBV28 and TRBJ1-1; possible D gene TRBD1, 5 bases. V lost 6 bases and J lost 3, with 14 bases in between. CDR1 and CDR2 from the germline V gene are MDHEN and SYDVKM. The CDR3 has 14 residues. The CDR3 nucleotides read TGTGCCAGCAGGCCTCAGGGCCGATACACTGAAGCTTTCTTT. Protein sequence: CASRPQGRYTEAFF.

This clone was seen once. The chain carries TRBV4-1 and TRBJ1-3; a possible D gene is TRBD1 (6 bases). CDR1 and CDR2 (germline): MGHRA, YSYEKL. The CDR3 totals 14 residues. Trimming took off 2 bases at V and 4 bases at J, with 9 bases between the two ends. CDR3 region: CASSQPGQGNTIYF. For the CDR3, the DNA is TGCGCCAGCAGCCAACCCGGACAGGGAAACACCATATATTTT.

The chain has TRBV12-5 and TRBJ2-1; 11 nucleotides align to TRBD2. The CDR3 is 15 amino acids. Germline CDR1 is LGHNT and CDR2 is FRNRAP. V gave up 2 bases and J gave up 5 bases; unmatched junction bases: 2. This chain's CDR3 is CASGLTTSGNNEQFF. For the CDR3, the DNA is TGTGCTAGTGGTTTGACGACTAGCGGGAACAATGAGCAGTTCTTC.

The V call is TRBV10-2, the J call TRBJ2-4; 14 bases line up with TRBD2. Germline V gene sequence: CDR1 WSHSY, CDR2 SAAADI. The CDR3 totals 16 residues. V gave up 2 bases and J gave up 6 bases; unmatched junction bases: 3. The CDR3 protein is CASSEQGTSGRNIQYF. As DNA, the CDR3 is TGCGCCAGCAGTGAGCAGGGGACTAGCGGGAGAAACATTCAGTACTTC.

This clone was counted only a few times. The chain joins TRBV5-6 to TRBJ2-5, with D possibly matching TRBD1 (5 bases). The CDR3 totals 15 residues. V lost 4 bases to trimming and J lost 5 bases, with 18 bases between them. In germline, CDR1 is SGHDT, CDR2 YYEEEE. CDR3: CASSRAQGPVETQYF. CDR3 bases: TGTGCCAGCAGCCGCGCCCAGGGCCCCGTGGAGACCCAGTACTTC.

The J gene is TRBJ2-7, the V gene TRBV6-5; perhaps TRBD1 as D (6 bases). The V and J ends lost 2 bases and 2 bases respectively, with 13 bases between them. The V gene's germline CDR1 is MNHEY and CDR2 SVGAGI. This CDR3 region has 15 residues. The CDR3 nucleotides read TGTGCCAGCAGTTACGAGGCAGGGGACCCCTACGAGCAGTACTTC. Its translation is CASSYEAGDPYEQYF.